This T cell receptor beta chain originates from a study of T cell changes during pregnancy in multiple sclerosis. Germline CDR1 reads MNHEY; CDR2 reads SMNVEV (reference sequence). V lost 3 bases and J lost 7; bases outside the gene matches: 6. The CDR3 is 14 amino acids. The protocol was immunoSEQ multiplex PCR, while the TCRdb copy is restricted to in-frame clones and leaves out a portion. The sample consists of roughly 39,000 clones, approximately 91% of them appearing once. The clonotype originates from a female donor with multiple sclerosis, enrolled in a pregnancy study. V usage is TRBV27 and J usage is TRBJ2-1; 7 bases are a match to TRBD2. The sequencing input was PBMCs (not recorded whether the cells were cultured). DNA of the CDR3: TGTGCCAGCAGTTTTGGGGAGGGTGGGAATGAGCAGTTCTTC. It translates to CASSFGEGGNEQFF.